A selection of T cell receptor beta chains follows, all from one sample in a study of human T cells and chemical hapten exposure. MiXCR, applied by TCRdb to the RACE reads, yields one record per CDR3 protein. The sample shows about 100,000 distinct CDR3 sequences, 9.5% to 11% of them seen only once. The sequenced sample was whole blood, obtained in connection with sensitization to the hapten diphenylcyclopropenone (DPC). Receptors originate from a woman aged 40 to 50 with alopecia areata. Some clones in this sample may be carry-over from other donors' samples. CDR3s include the opening cysteine and the closing phenylalanine or tryptophan.

CDR3	V	J
CSASEPGVRQETQYF	TRBV20-1	TRBJ2-5
CASSLGGGLATILQETQYF	TRBV7-2	TRBJ2-5
CASSGDRIQETQYF	TRBV28	TRBJ2-5
CASSLKLAGTGELFF	TRBV7-2	TRBJ2-2
CASSRVVGQGEQYF	TRBV12-3/TRBV12-4	TRBJ2-7
CASSLPGELFF	TRBV12-3/TRBV12-4	TRBJ2-2
CASSADRSPINEQFF	TRBV9	TRBJ2-1
CASSFNGPSYEQYF	TRBV12-3/TRBV12-4	TRBJ2-7
CASSGQLPQNGYTF	TRBV6-2/TRBV6-3	TRBJ1-2
CASSEGAHYEQYF	TRBV19	TRBJ2-7
CASSKEGGANYGYTF	TRBV11-2	TRBJ1-2
CSASRLAGGAGNEQFF	TRBV20-1	TRBJ2-1
CASSQQSVRTKNIQYF	TRBV21-1	TRBJ2-4
CSARDRQGVYYGYTF	TRBV20-1	TRBJ1-2
CASGLTTLIANTEAFF	TRBV12-5	TRBJ1-1